One and the same sample provided the 32 T cell receptor beta chains below, sequenced in a study of T cell repertoires in cytomegalovirus infection. No cognate antigen is known for these TCRs. TCRdb reanalysed the reads using MiXCR and keeps one entry per CDR3 protein. The data show more than 250,000 distinct CDR3 sequences, 20% to 25% seen once. Sequenced material: cultured PBMCs, taken from culture after CMV antigen stimulation. The receptors originated from a human donor in good health (CMV status not recorded). Some clones in this sample may be carry-over from other donors' samples.

This clonotype appeared a few times. V usage is TRBV19 and J usage is TRBJ2-7, with TRBD2 as a possible D gene (6 bases). The V and J ends lost 7 bases and 11 bases respectively, with 36 bases between them. This CDR3 is 18 amino acids long. Germline CDR1 and CDR2: LNHDA and SQIVND (reference sequence). CDR3: CASTFRDVRLISSGAEYF. In DNA form, the CDR3 reads TGTGCCAGTACTTTCCGGGACGTACGTTTGATTAGTTCGGGAGCGGAGTACTTC. Full variable domain (outside the CDR3, taken from reference TRBV19 and TRBJ2-7): DGGITQSPKYLFRKEGQNVTLSCEQNLNHDAMYWYRQDPGQGLRLIYYSQIVNDFQKGDIAEGYSVSREKKESFPLTVTSAQKNPTAFYLCASTFRDVRLISSGAEYFGPGTRLTVT.

V and J are TRBV2 and TRBJ2-7; TRBD1 matches at 10 bases. The CDR3 spans 13 residues. After removal of 5 bases from V and 5 bases from J, the junction contained 3 bases not matched to a gene. CDR1 and CDR2 from the germline V gene are SNHLY and FYNNEI. The CDR3 sequence: CASSRQGADEQYV. CDR3 bases: TGTGCCAGCAGTCGACAGGGGGCTGACGAGCAGTACGTC.

This clonotype was recorded a few times. The chain uses TRBV20-1 and TRBJ2-3, with TRBD2 matching over 8 bases. The length of the CDR3 is 17 residues. V was pared by 5 bases and J by 2 bases, with 15 bases of the junction left unmatched. From germline, CDR1 is DFQATT and CDR2 SNEGSKA (reference sequence). The CDR3 region is CSADDLTSGRSTDTQYF. The CDR3 DNA follows: TGCAGTGCTGATGACCTTACAAGCGGGAGATCCACAGATACGCAGTATTTT.

This clonotype was detected ten times or more. The CDR3 DNA reads as TGTGCCAGCAGCCAGGGGGACAGGGGAAAGTTCTTC. Residues: CASSQGDRGKFF. The chain couples TRBV3-1 to TRBJ2-1; 10 bases are shared with TRBD1. There are 12 residues in the CDR3. Germline V gives CDR1 LGHDT, CDR2 YNNKEL (reference sequence). Trimming at V came to 3 bases and at J to 14 bases, leaving 4 bases not matched to a gene.

The rearrangement links TRBV20-1 to TRBJ2-5; D is unresolved. The germline V gene has CDR1 DFQATT and CDR2 SNEGSKA (reference sequence). There are 12 residues in the CDR3. V shed 0 bases and J shed 6 bases, with 8 bases lying between them. The CDR3 sequence: CSARDRLQTQYF. The CDR3 DNA sequence: TGCAGTGCTAGAGATCGGCTACAGACCCAGTACTTC.

The rearrangement uses TRBV12-3 or TRBV12-4 and TRBJ1-1; 8 bases are shared with TRBD1. The CDR3 totals 16 residues. Unmatched junction bases numbered 6, after V lost 3 bases and J lost 0 bases. CDR3 sequence reads: CASSLRQGLMNTEAFF. CDR3 bases: TGTGCCAGCAGTTTGAGACAGGGGCTTATGAACACTGAAGCTTTCTTT.

This clonotype was counted many times. J is TRBJ2-1 and V is TRBV7-6; perhaps TRBD2 as D (5 bases). This CDR3 comprises 19 residues. CDR1 and CDR2 from the germline V gene are SGHVS and FNYEAQ. Trimming left V 2 bases short and J 6 bases short, with 26 bases between. The chain's CDR3 is CASSLFVVEWNGGGNEQFF. DNA for the CDR3: TGTGCCAGCAGCTTATTCGTCGTAGAGTGGAATGGAGGAGGCAATGAGCAGTTCTTC.

The chain uses TRBV30 and TRBJ2-5; 9 bases agree with TRBD1. V trimming: 5 bases; J trimming: 4 bases; junction bases outside the gene matches: 5. Germline loops: CDR1 GTSNPN, CDR2 SVGIG (reference sequence). CDR3 length: 13 amino acids. The CDR3 bases are TGTGCCTGGGGCAAGGACAGGGGAGAGACCCAGTACTTC. Its translation: CAWGKDRGETQYF.

The chain recombines TRBV19 with TRBJ2-2; perhaps TRBD2 as D (7 bases). Trimming pared 9 bases from V and 2 bases from J, leaving 19 bases between. The length of the CDR3 is 16 residues. Per germline, CDR1 LNHDA and CDR2 SQIVND (reference sequence). CDR3 nucleotide sequence: TGTGCCAGCAGGGAGGGGGAGCACCCAAACACCGGGGAGCTGTTTTTT. Protein: CASREGEHPNTGELFF.

J is TRBJ2-5 and V is TRBV28; 8 bases map to TRBD2. V shed 11 bases and J 5 bases; nucleotides not matched to a gene: 13. This CDR3 region has 14 residues. Germline V gene sequence: CDR1 MDHEN, CDR2 SYDVKM. The CDR3 loop reads CASEGVAGSETQYF. CDR3 in DNA: TGTGCCTCCGAGGGGGTAGCGGGATCTGAGACCCAGTACTTC.

This clonotype came up many times. The CDR3 protein is CATSSILAGKGLGQFF. CDR3 coding DNA: TGTGCCACCAGCAGTATTCTTGCGGGGAAAGGCCTGGGGCAGTTCTTC. The genes are TRBV15 and TRBJ2-1, with TRBD2 as a possible D gene (6 bases). The CDR3 is 16 amino acids. Germline-derived CDR1 and CDR2 are LNHNV and YYDKDF (reference sequence). V lost 3 bases to trimming and J lost 12 bases, with 24 bases between them.

This clonotype was detected a few times. The chain is built from TRBV7-4 and TRBJ1-2; TRBD1 matches 7 bases. The V segment lost 6 bases and the J segment 7 bases; nucleotides outside the gene matches: 14. Germline V gives CDR1 SGHVT, CDR2 SQSDAQ. CDR3 length equals 15 residues. Written as DNA, the CDR3 is TGTGCCAGCAGTCTCTCCCAAGACAGGGTGGGTGGCTACACCTTC. As protein: CASSLSQDRVGGYTF.

There are a few counts of this clonotype. This chain connects TRBV12-3 or TRBV12-4 to TRBJ2-5; D remains ambiguous. The length of the CDR3 is 13 residues. Trimming cost V 6 bases and J 5 bases, with 13 bases left between them. The DNA for the CDR3 is TGTGCCAGCAGCTCCCGGCTCTGGGAGACCCAGTACTTC. This translates into CASSSRLWETQYF.

This clonotype was detected a few times. The chain combines TRBV10-3 with TRBJ2-7, with D possibly TRBD1 on 7 matching bases. The CDR3 length is 13 residues. From germline, CDR1 is ENHRY and CDR2 SYGVKD. Trimming left V 4 bases short and J 5 bases short, with 12 bases between. This chain's CDR3 is CAISGQGGHEQYF. In DNA, the CDR3 is TGTGCCATCAGTGGGCAGGGGGGCCACGAGCAGTACTTC.

This clonotype turned up a few times. Germline and junction disagree at one end, which may indicate a read error. This chain joins TRBV7-8 and TRBJ1-4, with 7 positions matching TRBD1. CDR3 size: 14 residues. Per the germline V gene, CDR1 is SGHVS and CDR2 is FQNEAQ. CDR3 protein: CASTRDRANEKLFF. The CDR3, as DNA: TGTGCCAGCACCCGAGACAGGGCTAACGAAAAACTGTTTTTT.

The chain links TRBV4-1 to TRBJ1-2, with 7 bases fitting TRBD1. J was trimmed by 4 bases and V by 0 bases; bases with no gene match: 5. CDR3 length: 15 amino acids. Germline V lookup: CDR1 MGHRA, CDR2 YSYEKL. CDR3 DNA sequence: TGCGCCAGCAGCCAAGATCCCGGGACAGTCTATGGCTACACCTTC. Its protein is CASSQDPGTVYGYTF.

The chain uses TRBV5-1 and TRBJ2-3; D possibly corresponds to TRBD1 (5 bases). CDR1 is SGHRS and CDR2 is YFSETQ in the germline V gene. There are 14 residues in the CDR3. V lost 4 bases and J 6 bases, leaving 15 bases between the germline ends. This CDR3 reads CASSGALGSDTQYF. CDR3 DNA sequence: TGCGCCAGCAGCGGGGCCTTAGGGTCCGATACGCAGTATTTT.

This clonotype was seen ten or more times. The V gene is TRBV7-2, the J gene TRBJ1-5; D not resolved. With 0 bases removed from V and 2 bases from J, the gap between germline ends came to 8 bases. Germline loops: CDR1 SGHTA, CDR2 FQGNSA. The CDR3 length is 15 residues. The CDR3 spells CASSLAGRGNQPQHF. The CDR3 bases are TGTGCCAGCAGCTTAGCGGGGAGGGGCAATCAGCCCCAGCATTTT.

This clonotype was observed a handful of times. This sequence joins TRBV7-3 and TRBJ1-1; D is ambiguous. The CDR3 covers 15 residues. Trimming removed 4 bases at V and 0 bases at J, with 12 bases between. Germline V gene lookup returns CDR1 SGHTA and CDR2 FQGTGA. The CDR3: CASSSQGSMNTEAFF. The CDR3 nucleotides are TGTGCCAGCAGCTCGCAAGGGTCTATGAACACTGAAGCTTTCTTT.

At least ten counts were recorded for this clonotype. The rearrangement uses TRBV7-2 and TRBJ2-7; TRBD2 agrees at 8 bases. This CDR3 has 18 residues. Trimming at V came to 1 base and at J to 3 bases, leaving 14 bases not matched to a gene. Per the germline V gene, CDR1 is SGHTA and CDR2 is FQGNSA. CDR3 sequence reads: CASSLGFYKGLVSYEQYF. The CDR3, as DNA: TGTGCCAGCAGCTTAGGATTCTATAAGGGACTAGTAAGCTACGAGCAGTACTTC.

This clonotype has a handful of counts. V usage is TRBV28 and J usage is TRBJ2-1, with D unclear. CDR1 MDHEN and CDR2 SYDVKM come from the germline V gene. CDR3 length: 11 residues. With 7 bases removed from V and 9 bases from J, the gap between germline ends came to 10 bases. The CDR3 DNA is TGTGCCAGCACCCAGGACGCTGAGCAGTTCTTC. Translating it yields CASTQDAEQFF.

In its sample, this clonotype was seen many times. This chain connects TRBV7-2 to TRBJ1-2; D gene ambiguous. This CDR3 comprises 11 residues. Germline assignment: CDR1 SGHTA and CDR2 FQGNSA. V was trimmed by 5 bases and J by 8 bases, leaving 9 bases between them. CDR3 sequence: CASSHTWGYTF. DNA of the CDR3: TGTGCCAGCAGCCACACATGGGGCTACACCTTC.

This clonotype has only a few counts. The chain carries TRBV6-6 and TRBJ2-1; D gene uncertain. Looked up from germline, CDR1 is MNHNY and CDR2 is SVGAGI (reference sequence). This CDR3 contains 16 residues. Trimming took off 6 bases at V and 4 bases at J, with 19 bases between the two ends. CDR3 DNA: TGTGCCAGCAGACCGTTGATGGGCCGTCAGTACAATGAGCAGTTCTTC. Its protein is CASRPLMGRQYNEQFF.

There are a few counts of this clonotype. The DNA for the CDR3 is TGTGCCAGCAGCCGAACTAGGACGGCTCTCGAGCAGTACTTC. This translates into CASSRTRTALEQYF. The chain employs TRBV7-2 and TRBJ2-7; weak D call: TRBD2 (5 bases). The CDR3 runs 14 residues. From germline, CDR1 is SGHTA and CDR2 FQGNSA. V was clipped by 5 bases and J by 6 bases, with 17 bases between them.

A few counts support this clonotype. The gene calls are TRBV7-2 and TRBJ2-2, with D unclear. The CDR3 consists of 11 residues. Trimming took off 6 bases at V and 6 bases at J, with 5 bases between the two ends. The germline V gene has CDR1 SGHTA and CDR2 FQGNSA. The CDR3 here is CASRRSGELFF. CDR3 DNA: TGTGCCAGCAGGCGATCCGGGGAGCTGTTTTTT. Based on the CDR3 plus reference TRBV7-2 and TRBJ2-2, the full variable domain is GAGVSQSPSNKVTEKGKDVELRCDPISGHTALYWYRQSLGQGLEFLIYFQGNSAPDKSGLPSDRFSAERTGGSVSTLTIQRTQQEDSAVYLCASRRSGELFFGEGSRLTVL.

The rearrangement joins TRBV12-3 or TRBV12-4 to TRBJ2-1, with TRBD2 identical over 7 bases. CDR3 length: 14 amino acids. With 6 bases clipped from V and 1 base from J, the junction kept 3 bases outside the gene matches. The CDR3 reads CASSKAGSYNEQFF. CDR3 bases: TGTGCCAGCAGCAAAGCGGGATCCTACAATGAGCAGTTCTTC.

This clonotype has a count of ten or more. This chain joins TRBV19 and TRBJ1-1, with 7 bases fitting TRBD1. Germline CDR1 LNHDA, CDR2 SQIVND (reference sequence). The V segment lost 4 bases and the J segment 5 bases; nucleotides outside the gene matches: 1. The CDR3 length is 12 residues. CDR3 bases: TGTGCCAGTAGTAAGGACAGGACTGAAGCTTTCTTT. Translating it yields CASSKDRTEAFF. Filled out from reference TRBV19 and TRBJ1-1, the complete variable domain reads DGGITQSPKYLFRKEGQNVTLSCEQNLNHDAMYWYRQDPGQGLRLIYYSQIVNDFQKGDIAEGYSVSREKKESFPLTVTSAQKNPTAFYLCASSKDRTEAFFGQGTRLTVV.

In this sample, this clonotype turned up a few times. This chain uses TRBV19 with TRBJ1-1; TRBD1 might be the D (6 bases). Trimming shortened V by 9 bases and J by 4 bases, and 12 bases separated the two germline ends. CDR3 length: 12 residues. Germline V lookup: CDR1 LNHDA, CDR2 SQIVND (reference sequence). This chain's CDR3 is CASGQPVTEAFF. DNA for the CDR3: TGTGCCAGCGGACAGCCCGTCACTGAAGCTTTCTTT.

This clonotype appeared many times. The V call is TRBV7-6, the J call TRBJ1-1; D not certain. Germline V gene lookup returns CDR1 SGHVS and CDR2 FNYEAQ. The V end was cut by 1 base, the J end by 3 bases, with 21 bases between. This CDR3 is 18 amino acids long. The CDR3 nucleotides read TGTGCCAGCAGCTTAGGAAGTGTAATTTGGGGTGGGCACACTGAAGCTTTCTTT. It is translated as CASSLGSVIWGGHTEAFF.

In its sample, this clonotype was seen a few times. The V gene is TRBV6-5, the J gene TRBJ2-3; 7 bases line up with TRBD2. V trimming: 6 bases; J trimming: 4 bases; junction bases outside the gene matches: 13. The CDR3 spans 16 residues. Germline V gives CDR1 MNHEY, CDR2 SVGAGI. The CDR3 DNA sequence: TGTGCCAGCAGACCCGAAGCGGGAATCGAGGCAGATACGCAGTATTTT. Translating gives CASRPEAGIEADTQYF.

Here the CDR3 DNA reads TGTGCCAGTAGTATGACTAGCCGAGATACGCAGTATTTT. Amino acid sequence: CASSMTSRDTQYF. The chain carries TRBV19 and TRBJ2-3, with TRBD2 identical over 7 bases. V gave up 3 bases and J gave up 5 bases; unmatched junction bases: 2. The CDR3 totals 13 residues. Germline V gene data show CDR1 as LNHDA and CDR2 as SQIVND (reference sequence). Full variable domain (remainder filled in from reference TRBV19 and TRBJ2-3): DGGITQSPKYLFRKEGQNVTLSCEQNLNHDAMYWYRQDPGQGLRLIYYSQIVNDFQKGDIAEGYSVSREKKESFPLTVTSAQKNPTAFYLCASSMTSRDTQYFGPGTRLTVL.

The rearrangement links TRBV19 to TRBJ1-5, with 9 bases identical to TRBD1. Germline V gene sequence: CDR1 LNHDA, CDR2 SQIVND (reference sequence). V lost 3 bases and J lost 7; bases outside the gene matches: 13. The CDR3 loop spans 17 amino acids. CDR3 amino acids: CASSIDRGQGKGQPQHF. CDR3 sequence (DNA): TGTGCCAGTAGTATTGATAGAGGACAGGGGAAAGGACAGCCCCAGCATTTT. Drawing the rest from reference TRBV19 and TRBJ1-5, the complete variable domain is DGGITQSPKYLFRKEGQNVTLSCEQNLNHDAMYWYRQDPGQGLRLIYYSQIVNDFQKGDIAEGYSVSREKKESFPLTVTSAQKNPTAFYLCASSIDRGQGKGQPQHFGDGTRLSIL.